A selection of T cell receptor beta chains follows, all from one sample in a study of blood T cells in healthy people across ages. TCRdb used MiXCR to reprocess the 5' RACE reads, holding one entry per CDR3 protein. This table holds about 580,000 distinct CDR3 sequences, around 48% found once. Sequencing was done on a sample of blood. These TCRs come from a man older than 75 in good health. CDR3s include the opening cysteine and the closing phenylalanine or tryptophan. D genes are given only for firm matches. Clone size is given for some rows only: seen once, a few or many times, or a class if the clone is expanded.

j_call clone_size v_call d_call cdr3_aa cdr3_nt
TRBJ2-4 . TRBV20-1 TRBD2 CSARVGLAGGGIQYF TGCAGTGCTAGAGTCGGACTAGCGGGAGGGGGCATTCAGTACTTC
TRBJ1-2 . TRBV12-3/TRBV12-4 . CASTLGGSNYGYTF TGTGCCAGCACCCTCGGGGGGTCTAACTATGGCTACACCTTC
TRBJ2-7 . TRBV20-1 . CSLPVSEGQYF TGTTCGCTGCCGGTTTCAGAGGGGCAGTACTTC
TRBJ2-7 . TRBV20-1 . CSAPADGHGGGEQYF TGCAGTGCTCCAGCCGACGGACATGGTGGGGGGGAGCAGTACTTC
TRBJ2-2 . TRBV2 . CASSEGVGPGELFF TGTGCCAGCAGTGAAGGCGTGGGTCCCGGGGAGCTGTTTTTT
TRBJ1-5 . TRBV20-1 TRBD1 CSARWGQGASQPQHF TGCAGTGCTAGATGGGGGCAGGGGGCATCTCAGCCCCAGCATTTT
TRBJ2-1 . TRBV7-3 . CASSPGTENEQFF TGTGCCAGCAGTCCCGGGACTGAAAATGAGCAGTTCTTC
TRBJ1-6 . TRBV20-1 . CSATAWGTTRGSPLHF TGCAGTGCTACCGCTTGGGGGACAACGAGGGGTTCACCCCTCCACTTT
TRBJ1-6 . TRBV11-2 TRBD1 CASSFAGQANSPLHF TGTGCCAGCAGCTTTGCCGGACAGGCAAATTCACCCCTCCACTTT
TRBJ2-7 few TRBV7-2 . CASSLLSGVVGAEQYF TGTGCCAGCAGCTTATTGAGCGGCGTCGTGGGGGCCGAGCAGTACTTC
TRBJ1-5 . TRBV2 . CASSVSTGSGQPQHF TGTGCCAGCAGTGTATCTACAGGGTCTGGTCAGCCCCAGCATTTT
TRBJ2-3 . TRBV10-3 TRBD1 CVISRTGEITDTQYF TGTGTCATCAGCCGGACAGGGGAGATCACAGATACGCAGTATTTT
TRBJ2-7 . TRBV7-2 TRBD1 CASSWDRATLYEQYF TGTGCCAGCAGCTGGGACAGGGCGACCCTCTACGAGCAGTACTTC
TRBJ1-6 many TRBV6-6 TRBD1 CANRGDSNSPLHF TGTGCCAACCGAGGGGACAGTAACTCACCCCTCCACTTT
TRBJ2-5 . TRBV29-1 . CSVDSGAQVTQYF TGCAGCGTTGATTCAGGGGCTCAAGTGACCCAGTACTTC
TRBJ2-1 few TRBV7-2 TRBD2 CASSLAAGGGNEQFF TGTGCCAGCAGCTTAGCGGCGGGAGGTGGCAATGAGCAGTTCTTC
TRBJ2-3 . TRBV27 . CAGSPYTADTQYF TGTGCCGGCAGTCCCTACACAGCAGATACGCAGTATTTT
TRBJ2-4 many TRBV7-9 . CASSLGGGNIQYF TGTGCCAGCAGCTTAGGGGGCGGAAACATTCAGTACTTC
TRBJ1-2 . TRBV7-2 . CASSSPDVPYGYTF TGTGCCAGCAGCTCCCCGGACGTACCCTATGGCTACACCTTC
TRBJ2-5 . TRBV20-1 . CSASGAAGETQYF TGCAGTGCTAGTGGTGCAGCGGGAGAGACCCAGTACTTC
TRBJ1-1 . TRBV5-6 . CASSLRQVLNTEAFF TGTGCCAGCAGCTTGAGACAGGTCCTGAACACTGAAGCTTTCTTT
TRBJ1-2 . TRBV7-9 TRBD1 CASSLAGTEIYGYTF TGTGCCAGCAGCTTGGCCGGGACAGAGATCTATGGCTACACCTTC
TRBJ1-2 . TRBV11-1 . CASSSTGSWGYTF TGTGCCAGCAGCTCAACAGGGTCTTGGGGCTACACCTTC
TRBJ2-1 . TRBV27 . CASRKDGGNEQFF TGTGCCAGCAGAAAGGACGGTGGAAATGAGCAGTTCTTC
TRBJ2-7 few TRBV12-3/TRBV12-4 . CASSPGIHYEQYF TGTGCCAGCAGTCCCGGGATCCACTACGAGCAGTACTTC
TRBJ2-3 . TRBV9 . CASSVPLDSPVITDTQYF TGTGCCAGCAGCGTCCCTTTAGACTCGCCTGTTATCACAGATACGCAGTATTTT
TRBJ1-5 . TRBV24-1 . CATSAQGNQPQHF TGTGCCACCAGTGCCCAGGGGAATCAGCCCCAGCATTTT
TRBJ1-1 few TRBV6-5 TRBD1 CASRAGGRTEAFF TGTGCCAGCAGAGCAGGGGGCCGGACTGAAGCTTTCTTT
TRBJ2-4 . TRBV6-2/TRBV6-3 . CASRSGLAKNIQYF TGTGCCAGCAGATCCGGACTAGCCAAAAACATTCAGTACTTC
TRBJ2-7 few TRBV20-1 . CSAEMDEQYF TGCAGTGCCGAGATGGACGAGCAGTACTTC
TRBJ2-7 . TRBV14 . CASSQVRGHEQYF TGTGCCAGCAGCCAGGTTCGGGGACACGAGCAGTACTTC
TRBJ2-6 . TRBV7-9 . CASTSLGPASGANVLTF TGTGCCAGCACCAGCTTAGGACCGGCCTCTGGGGCCAACGTCCTGACTTTC
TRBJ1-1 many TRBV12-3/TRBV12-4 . CASSSVLANLNTEAFF TGTGCCAGCAGTTCCGTTCTGGCGAACCTTAACACTGAAGCTTTCTTT
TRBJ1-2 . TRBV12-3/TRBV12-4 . CASSLMRGSDGYTF TGTGCCAGCAGTTTAATGCGGGGATCGGATGGCTACACCTTC
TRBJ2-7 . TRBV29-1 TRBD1 CSVEVGQGGTYEQYF TGCAGCGTTGAGGTAGGACAGGGGGGAACCTACGAGCAGTACTTC
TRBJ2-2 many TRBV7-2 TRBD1 CASSGRQGWAGELFF TGTGCCAGCAGCGGGAGACAGGGATGGGCCGGGGAGCTGTTTTTT
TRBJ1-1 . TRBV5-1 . CASSVDRELEAFF TGCGCCAGCAGCGTCGACCGCGAACTTGAAGCTTTCTTT
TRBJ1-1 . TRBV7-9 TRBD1 CASSSRGSTGMNTEAFF TGTGCCAGCAGCTCCCGCGGATCGACAGGGATGAACACTGAAGCTTTCTTT
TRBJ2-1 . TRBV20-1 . CSAPTGKSSYNEQFF TGCAGTGCTCCTACCGGGAAGAGCTCCTACAATGAGCAGTTCTTC
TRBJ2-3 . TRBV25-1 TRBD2 CASSEWGGRGTDTQYF TGTGCCAGCAGTGAATGGGGCGGGAGAGGAACAGATACGCAGTATTTT
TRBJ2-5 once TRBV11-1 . CASSLRASSAMRGYNEQYF TGTGCCAGCAGCTTAAGGGCTAGTAGCGCCATGAGGGGCTACAATGAGCAGTACTTC
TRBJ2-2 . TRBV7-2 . CASSLAAGSATTGELFF TGTGCCAGCAGCTTAGCGGCAGGGTCGGCGACCACCGGGGAGCTGTTTTTT
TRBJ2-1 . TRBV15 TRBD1 CATSRDGQAYSEQFF TGTGCCACCAGCAGAGATGGACAGGCCTACAGTGAGCAGTTCTTC
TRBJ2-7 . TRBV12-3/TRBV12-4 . CASSYASESFIYEQYF TGTGCCAGCAGTTACGCTAGCGAGAGTTTTATCTACGAGCAGTACTTC
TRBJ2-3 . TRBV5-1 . CASGFGGGSTDTQYF TGCGCCAGCGGATTTGGAGGGGGAAGCACAGATACGCAGTATTTT
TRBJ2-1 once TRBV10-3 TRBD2 CAISILAGAREEQFF TGTGCCATCAGCATACTAGCGGGGGCCCGGGAGGAGCAGTTCTTC
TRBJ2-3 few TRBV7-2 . CASSLRSGPSTDTQYF TGTGCCAGCAGCCTACGATCGGGGCCTAGCACAGATACGCAGTATTTT
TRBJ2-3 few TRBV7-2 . CASSLGGVISTDTQYF TGTGCCAGCAGCTTAGGGGGGGTAATAAGCACAGATACGCAGTATTTT
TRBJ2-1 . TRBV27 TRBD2 CASAYSGGPRNEQFF TGTGCCAGCGCATATTCGGGGGGGCCTCGCAATGAGCAGTTCTTC
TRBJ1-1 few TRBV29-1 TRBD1 CSVERDRGGLNTEAFF TGCAGCGTTGAACGGGACAGGGGAGGACTGAACACTGAAGCTTTCTTT
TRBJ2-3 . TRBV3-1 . CASSQRTRDTQYF TGTGCCAGCAGCCAACGGACTCGCGATACGCAGTATTTT
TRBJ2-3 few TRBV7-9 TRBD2 CASSLGLAGPLTDTQYF TGTGCCAGCAGCTTAGGACTAGCGGGACCTCTCACAGATACGCAGTATTTT
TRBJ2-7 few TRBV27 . CARGSTYEQYF TGTGCACGAGGCAGTACCTACGAGCAGTACTTC
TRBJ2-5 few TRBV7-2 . CASSSNPGTNFGTQYF TGTGCCAGCAGCTCCAACCCCGGGACGAACTTTGGGACCCAGTACTTC
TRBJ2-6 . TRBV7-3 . CASSPRMASVPTF TGTGCCAGCAGCCCCCGAATGGCAAGCGTCCCGACTTTC
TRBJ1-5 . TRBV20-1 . CSAGDRANQPQHF TGCAGTGCTGGAGACAGAGCCAATCAGCCCCAGCATTTT
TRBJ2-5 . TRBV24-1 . CATSGGKFSFDEQYF TGTGCCACCAGTGGGGGTAAGTTCAGCTTCGATGAGCAGTACTTC
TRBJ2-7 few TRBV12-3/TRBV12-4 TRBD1 CASRPAGTGPYEQYF TGTGCCAGCAGGCCCGCCGGGACAGGGCCCTACGAGCAGTACTTC
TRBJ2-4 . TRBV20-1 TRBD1 CSADRGTGKNIQYF TGCAGTGCCGACAGGGGCACAGGCAAAAACATTCAGTACTTC
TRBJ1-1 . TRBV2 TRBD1 CASKGTGSSEAFF TGTGCCAGCAAAGGGACAGGGAGTTCGGAAGCTTTCTTT